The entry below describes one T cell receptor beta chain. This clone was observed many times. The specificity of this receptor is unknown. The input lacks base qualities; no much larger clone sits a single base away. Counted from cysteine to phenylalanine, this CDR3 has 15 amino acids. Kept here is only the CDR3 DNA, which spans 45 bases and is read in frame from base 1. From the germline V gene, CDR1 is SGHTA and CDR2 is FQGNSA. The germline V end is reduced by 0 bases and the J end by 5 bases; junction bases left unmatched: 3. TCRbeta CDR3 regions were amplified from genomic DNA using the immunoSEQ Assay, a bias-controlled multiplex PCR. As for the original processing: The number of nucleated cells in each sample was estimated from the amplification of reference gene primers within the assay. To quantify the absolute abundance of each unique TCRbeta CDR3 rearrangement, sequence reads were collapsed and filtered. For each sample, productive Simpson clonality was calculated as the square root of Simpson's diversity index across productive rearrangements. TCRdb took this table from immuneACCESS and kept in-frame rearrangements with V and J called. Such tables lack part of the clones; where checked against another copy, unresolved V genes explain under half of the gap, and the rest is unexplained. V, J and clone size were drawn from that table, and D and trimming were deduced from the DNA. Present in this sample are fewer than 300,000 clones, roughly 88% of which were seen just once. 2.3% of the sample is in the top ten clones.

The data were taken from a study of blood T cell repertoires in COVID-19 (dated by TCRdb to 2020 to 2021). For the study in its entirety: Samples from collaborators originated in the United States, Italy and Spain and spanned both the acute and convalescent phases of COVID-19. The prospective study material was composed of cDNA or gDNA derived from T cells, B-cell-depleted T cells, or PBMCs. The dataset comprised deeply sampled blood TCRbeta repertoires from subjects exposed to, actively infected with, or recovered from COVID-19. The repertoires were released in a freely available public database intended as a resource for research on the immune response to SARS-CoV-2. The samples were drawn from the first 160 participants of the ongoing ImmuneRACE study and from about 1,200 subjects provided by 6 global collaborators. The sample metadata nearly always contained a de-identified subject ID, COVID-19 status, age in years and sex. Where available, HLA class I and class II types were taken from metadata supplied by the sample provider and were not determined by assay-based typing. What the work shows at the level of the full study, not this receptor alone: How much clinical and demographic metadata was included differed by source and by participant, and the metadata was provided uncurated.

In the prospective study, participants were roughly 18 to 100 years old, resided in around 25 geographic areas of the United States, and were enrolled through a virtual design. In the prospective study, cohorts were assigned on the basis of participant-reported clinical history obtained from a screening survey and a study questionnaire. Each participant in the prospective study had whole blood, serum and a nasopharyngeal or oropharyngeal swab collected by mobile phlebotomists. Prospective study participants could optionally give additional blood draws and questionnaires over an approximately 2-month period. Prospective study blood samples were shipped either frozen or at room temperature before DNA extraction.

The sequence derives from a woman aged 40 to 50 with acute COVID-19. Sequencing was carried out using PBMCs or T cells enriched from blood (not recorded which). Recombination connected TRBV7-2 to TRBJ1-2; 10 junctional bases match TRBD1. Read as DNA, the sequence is TGTGCCAGCAGCTTAGCGCGACAGGGGGCATATGGCTACACCTTC. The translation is CASSLARQGAYGYTF.